A single sample is the source of the 20 T cell receptor beta chains below, sequenced in a study of OX40 agonist ivuxolimab in advanced cancers. Clones were read by immunoSEQ multiplex PCR, and TCRdb kept only the in-frame ones, dropping some. Counted here are some 64,000 clones, less than 85% occurring once; the ten biggest clones make up around 0.52%. The specimen comprised CD4+ or CD8+ T cells sorted from blood, sampled in a trial of the OX40 agonist ivuxolimab. Receptors originate from an adult with an advanced solid tumor such as melanoma, head and neck, liver or kidney cancer.

The CDR3 protein is CAHRTTGKDYGYTF. The CDR3 DNA reads as TGTGCGCACCGAACGACGGGGAAGGACTATGGCTACACCTTC. The J gene is TRBJ1-2, the V gene TRBV28; D gene uncertain. The germline V gene encodes CDR1 MDHEN and CDR2 SYDVKM. The CDR3 has 14 amino acids.

The J gene is TRBJ2-2, the V gene TRBV6-5; D gene ambiguous. V gave up 4 bases and J gave up 7 bases, with 10 bases separating them. The CDR3 loop spans 13 amino acids. The germline CDR1 and CDR2 sequences are MNHEY and SVGAGI. The CDR3 protein is CASSSRQHGELFF. The CDR3 DNA reads TGTGCCAGCAGTTCACGGCAACACGGGGAGCTGTTTTTT.

The gene calls are TRBV7-9 and TRBJ1-2; D is possibly TRBD1 (6 bases). Per the germline V gene, CDR1 is SEHNR and CDR2 is FQNEAQ (reference sequence). The CDR3 has 17 amino acids. With 5 bases removed from V and 8 bases from J, the gap between germline ends came to 27 bases. CDR3 in amino acids: CASSQLQGRPSSWGYTF. CDR3 coding DNA: TGTGCCAGCAGCCAACTTCAGGGGAGGCCCTCCTCGTGGGGCTACACCTTC.

This clone was picked up one time. This rearrangement joins TRBV28 to TRBJ2-4; D remains unclear. The CDR3 is 13 amino acids. CDR1 and CDR2 from the germline V gene are MDHEN and SYDVKM. Trimming cost V 7 bases and J 3 bases, with 10 bases left between them. The CDR3 spells CASIGDFKNIQYF. The CDR3 DNA sequence: TGTGCCAGCATTGGGGATTTCAAAAACATTCAGTACTTC. Complete variable domain (other parts from reference TRBV28 and TRBJ2-4): DVKVTQSSRYLVKRTGEKVFLECVQDMDHENMFWYRQDPGLGLRLIYFSYDVKMKEKGDIPEGYSVSREKKERFSLILESASTNQTSMYLCASIGDFKNIQYFGAGTRLSVL.

The genes are TRBV11-2 and TRBJ2-1; TRBD2 agrees at 8 bases. The junction had 10 bases not matched to a gene; V was cut back by 4 bases and J by 2 bases. The germline V gene encodes CDR1 SGHAT and CDR2 FQNNGV. The CDR3 spans 17 residues. This CDR3 reads CASSWTSAGDTYNEQFF. CDR3 nucleotides: TGTGCCAGCAGCTGGACCTCAGCGGGGGATACCTACAATGAGCAGTTCTTC.

On this clone: This specimen includes other DNA sequences encoding the same CDR3. CDR3 residues: CASSRSSGIEYEQYF. The CDR3 bases are TGTGCCAGCTCAAGGTCCAGCGGGATCGAATACGAGCAGTACTTC. This chain links TRBV18 with TRBJ2-7; TRBD2 matches 7 bases. CDR1 and CDR2 from the germline V gene are KGHSH and LQKENI. The V and J ends lost 5 bases and 4 bases, in that order; junction bases with no gene match: 11. This CDR3 has 15 amino acids.

This clone was counted only a few times. This sequence joins TRBV7-6 and TRBJ1-1, with unresolved D. The CDR3 is made up of 13 amino acids. In germline, CDR1 is SGHVS, CDR2 FNYEAQ. With 5 bases removed from V and 0 bases from J, the gap between germline ends came to 7 bases. The CDR3 here is CASSPQMNTEAFF. CDR3 sequence (DNA): TGTGCCAGCAGCCCTCAGATGAACACTGAAGCTTTCTTT.

The count of this clone is one. The chain uses TRBV7-3 and TRBJ2-3, with 8 positions matching TRBD2. Unmatched junction bases numbered 8, after V lost 2 bases and J lost 4 bases. CDR1 and CDR2 (germline): SGHTA, FQGTGA. The CDR3 extends over 16 amino acids. CDR3 DNA: TGTGCCAGCAGCTTAGCTAGCGGGCTGGGGGCAGATACGCAGTATTTT. Translation gives CASSLASGLGADTQYF.

The V gene is TRBV7-8, the J gene TRBJ2-1; D ambiguous. Per the germline V gene, CDR1 is SGHVS and CDR2 is FQNEAQ. Trimming pared 5 bases from V and 8 bases from J, leaving 13 bases between. This CDR3 region has 13 residues. The CDR3 nucleotides read TGTGCCAGCAGCCTTGGATATGAGGATGAGCAGTTCTTC. It translates to CASSLGYEDEQFF.

The rearrangement uses TRBV10-3 and TRBJ1-2, with D perhaps TRBD1 (5 bases). Between the trimmed V and J ends, which lost 10 bases and 4 bases, there was a span of 22 bases. The germline V gene encodes CDR1 ENHRY and CDR2 SYGVKD. CDR3 length equals 15 residues. CDR3 protein: CATRRGVTAFYGYTF. DNA for the CDR3: TGTGCCACCCGCCGGGGGGTTACAGCCTTCTATGGCTACACCTTC.

The chain is built from TRBV2 and TRBJ2-3; the D call may be TRBD1 or TRBD2 (6 bases each). The CDR3 extends over 14 amino acids. Trimming shortened V by 2 bases and J by 14 bases, and 20 bases separated the two germline ends. The germline V gene has CDR1 SNHLY and CDR2 FYNNEI. The DNA for the CDR3 is TGTGCCAGCAGTGAAAGGGGGAGACTAGTCCGCCGGTATTTT. It codes for CASSERGRLVRRYF.

The rearrangement uses TRBV7-2 and TRBJ2-1; 9 nucleotides match TRBD2. Germline V CDR1 and CDR2: SGHTA, FQGNSA. This CDR3 contains 14 residues. With 2 bases clipped from V and 8 bases from J, the junction kept 4 bases outside the gene matches. Here the CDR3 reads CASSLPSGKDEQFF. CDR3 sequence (DNA): TGTGCCAGCAGCTTACCTAGCGGGAAGGATGAGCAGTTCTTC.

This sequence joins TRBV2 and TRBJ2-3; D perhaps matches TRBD1 (8 bases). CDR3 length: 16 residues. V was shortened by 7 bases and J by 2 bases, with 19 bases between the two germline ends. The V gene's germline CDR1 is SNHLY and CDR2 FYNNEI. CDR3 loop: CASTRAGQEYTDTQYF. CDR3 in DNA: TGTGCCAGCACCAGAGCGGGACAGGAATACACAGATACGCAGTATTTT.

The chain couples TRBV18 to TRBJ1-3, with D unclear. Trimming cost V 0 bases and J 0 bases, with 9 bases left between them. CDR1 KGHSH and CDR2 LQKENI come from the germline V gene. The CDR3 is 16 amino acids. The DNA for the CDR3 is TGTGCCAGCTCACCACCAACAGACGGCTCTGGAAACACCATATATTTT. This encodes CASSPPTDGSGNTIYF.

This CDR3 reads CAGDRTGEQFF. Written as DNA, the CDR3 is TGTGCCGGGGACAGGACTGGTGAGCAGTTCTTC. The chain employs TRBV7-9 and TRBJ2-1; 8 bases map to TRBD1. From germline, CDR1 is SEHNR and CDR2 FQNEAQ (reference sequence). The CDR3 is made up of 11 amino acids. V shed 11 bases, J shed 9 bases, and the junction held 6 bases outside the gene matches. The whole variable domain, filled in from reference TRBV7-9 and TRBJ2-1, reads DTGVSQNPRHKITKRGQNVTFRCDPISEHNRLYWYRQTLGQGPEFLTYFQNEAQLEKSRLLSDRFSAERPKGSFSTLEIQRTEQGDSAMYLCAGDRTGEQFFGPGTRLTVL.

There are a few counts of this clone. This rearrangement joins TRBV2 to TRBJ1-2; D is unclear. Trimming took off 6 bases at V and 8 bases at J, with 22 bases between the two ends. The CDR3 length is 15 residues. Germline lookup yields CDR1 SNHLY and CDR2 FYNNEI. In nucleotides, the CDR3 is TGTGCCAGCAGGCCAACCCCGGCAACCTGGAGGGGCTACACCTTC. Amino acids: CASRPTPATWRGYTF.

This rearrangement joins TRBV21-1 to TRBJ1-5. TRBV21-1 is a listed pseudogene. The CDR3 is 15 residues long. The DNA of the CDR3 is TGTGCCAGCAGCAAAGCCGACGGTAGCAATCAGCCCCAGCATTTT. It specifies CASSKADGSNQPQHF.

This chain links TRBV6-1 with TRBJ2-2, with TRBD1 matching 7 bases. The CDR3 sequence is 17 residues long. V was clipped by 2 bases and J by 4 bases; unmatched bases: 10. CDR1 and CDR2 from the germline V gene are MNHNS and SASEGT. CDR3 DNA: TGTGCCAGCAGTGAATGGGTAGAGGGGGCAGGCACCGGGGAGCTGTTTTTT. It codes for CASSEWVEGAGTGELFF.

The rearrangement links TRBV5-1 to TRBJ2-1, with unresolved D. Germline V gene data show CDR1 as SGHRS and CDR2 as YFSETQ. This CDR3 has 15 residues. With 2 bases removed from V and 6 bases from J, the gap between germline ends came to 15 bases. The CDR3 loop is CASSLDSEPGNEQFF. For the CDR3, the DNA is TGCGCCAGCAGCTTAGATTCGGAGCCGGGCAATGAGCAGTTCTTC.

This sequence joins TRBV10-3 and TRBJ1-2, with 8 bases matching TRBD1. CDR3 length equals 14 residues. V shed 4 bases and J 11 bases; nucleotides not matched to a gene: 12. CDR1 and CDR2 (germline): ENHRY, SYGVKD. CDR3 sequence reads: CAISADRGRLGYTF. CDR3 DNA sequence: TGTGCCATCAGTGCAGACAGGGGCCGTCTAGGGTACACCTTC.